The entry that follows covers one TCR beta chain sequence. This CDR3 is built from 16 residues. The germline V gene has CDR1 SGDLS and CDR2 YYNGEE. Trimming removed 1 base from V and 4 bases from J, with 15 bases in between. These data come from a study of blood T cell repertoires in COVID-19. Original analysis: Reference gene primer amplification yielded estimated nucleated cell counts. Sequencing used immunoSEQ multiplex PCR; TCRdb keeps in-frame clones, though not all of them. Clone size and the V and J calls come from that table; the DNA yielded D and trimming. The data contain approximately 150,000 clones, around 87% of them seen just once; the ten biggest clones take up roughly 3%.

The material sequenced was peripheral blood. This sequence joins TRBV9 and TRBJ1-3, with D hard to call. This sequence was found in an older woman with active COVID-19. In DNA, the CDR3 is TGTGCCAGCAGCGTAAGCCCTCTAGGAGAAGGAAACACCATATATTTT. This encodes CASSVSPLGEGNTIYF.